Below, one TCR beta chain is given with its context. Its antigen is undetermined. CDR1 and CDR2 from the germline V gene are LNHDA and SQIVND (reference sequence). The V and J ends lost 3 bases and 1 base, in that order; junction bases with no gene match: 11. The CDR3 loop spans 19 amino acids. The data are from a study of OX40 agonist ivuxolimab in advanced cancers. Study at large: Among those enrolled, mean age was roughly 55 years (range about 23 to 85) and 75% to 90% were male.

Some clones are missing from TCRdb's copy, which holds only in-frame ones; the method was immunoSEQ multiplex PCR. The sample has some 58,000 clones, about 86% seen once. Study observations and caveats: Certain nonresponders likewise exhibited a low normalized T-cell clonal expansion.

The specimen was CD4+ or CD8+ T cells sorted from blood, collected in a trial of the OX40 agonist ivuxolimab. The sequence derives from an adult with an advanced solid tumor such as melanoma, head and neck, liver or kidney cancer. V and J are TRBV19 and TRBJ2-6, with 8 bases that match TRBD1. CDR3: CASSIRGQVLVSGANVLTF. In nucleotides, the CDR3 is TGTGCCAGTAGTATTAGGGGACAGGTTTTGGTTTCTGGGGCCAACGTCCTGACTTTC.